The source of this T cell receptor beta chain is a study of immune cell composition in non-small cell lung cancer (dated by TCRdb to 2017 to 2019). For the wider study: To assign histologic subtype, which was mostly lung adenocarcinoma or squamous cell carcinoma, H&E was combined with p63, CK5, Napsin A and TTF-1 immunohistochemistry. The subtype comparisons left out four tumour specimens with TCR-beta data because those specimens were rare histological subtypes. For supplementary cohort #1, made up of around ten lung adenocarcinoma cases, paired tumour/lung TCR-beta sequencing was done and TIL populations were generated so that tumour reactivity could be assessed. TCR-beta sequencing from Adaptive Biotechnologies was done on 32 to 35 paired sets of NSCLC tumour and non-adjacent lung specimens and on about two dozen tumour-only specimens. General study outcomes and caveats: The reactivity cohort included only ten to eleven cases, and whether tumour-reactive clones share sequences with the dominant in vivo tumour-associated clones was not shown. Across 9 to 11 adenocarcinoma cases, TIL tumour reactivity correlated strongly with maximal tumour-associated clone frequency but not with overall clonality. Lung squamous cell carcinoma tumours had significantly higher Top 10 clone scores and productive clonality than lung adenocarcinoma tumours. Tumour-associated clones >0.5% were found in nearly half of NSCLC cases, namely in 25% to 40% of adenocarcinomas versus 65% to 80% of squamous carcinomas. Smoking pack-years did not significantly correlate with tumour TCR-beta clonality.

TCR-beta CDR3 regions were amplified from genomic DNA by a two-step multiplex PCR, with the second step adding Illumina-compatible adaptors. TCR-beta immunosequencing was performed on an Illumina platform as a commercial immunoSEQ service. From the authors' description of their analysis: Two measures summarised the repertoires: productive clonality, and Top 10 Clones, meaning the percentage of T-cell templates coming from the ten most frequent sequences. Values of productive clonality ranged from 0 to 1, with a monoclonal population indicated by a value of 1. Tumour-associated clones, identified using log10 scatter plots, were defined as sequences that made up at least 0.1% of tumour T-cell templates and were not found in the matched non-adjacent lung. Student's t-tests were used for two-group comparisons, ANOVA for comparisons across stages, and linear regression for relationships, with analyses done in GraphPad Prism7 and R. TCRdb provides this immuneACCESS table in a form limited to in-frame rearrangements. Some clones are lacking; in checked studies, under half of them reflect an unresolved V gene, and why the rest are absent is not known. That table furnishes V, J and clone size, whereas the DNA furnished D and trimming. Counted in this sample were 3,000 to 3,500 clones; under 75% of them appeared once. The ten largest make up less than 20% of the sample.

A remark on this clone: The antigen it recognizes is unknown. No base quality information exists; no much larger clone differs at one position.

Frozen aliquots of unsorted single-cell suspensions were used for genomic DNA extraction with the QIAamp DNA kit. The tumour samples consisted of non-small cell lung cancer tissue that had been surgically resected. Tissues arrived within 2 hours after resection and were immediately processed into single-cell suspensions. Tissue was broken up mechanically, digested enzymatically with DNase I, collagenase I and hyaluronidase for 30 to 35 minutes at 37 degrees C, and then filtered and RBC-lysed. Looking up the germline V gene (reference sequence) yields CDR1 SGHNT and CDR2 YYREEE. Reading from cysteine to phenylalanine, the CDR3 counts 14 amino acids. Just CDR3 DNA is preserved here, 42 bases in frame from base 1. V has 1 base trimmed and J has 4 bases trimmed; junction bases matching no gene number 3.

Sequencing used lung tumor tissue. The sequence is built from TRBV5-4 and TRBJ2-7; TRBD2 aligns with 9 central bases. This TCR was sampled from a human donor with non-small cell lung cancer. The DNA reads TGTGCCAGCAGCTTGCTAGCGGGACCTTACGAGCAGTACTTC. It translates to CASSLLAGPYEQYF.